The 12 T cell receptor beta chains below all came from one sample that was sequenced in a study of T-cell reconstitution after alpha-beta-depleted transplantation in children. A TCRbeta library incorporating unique molecular identifiers was prepared. TCRdb recomputed calls from the PCR reads with MiXCR, one row per CDR3 protein. The sample contains about 580,000 distinct CDR3 sequences, 23% of which appear only once. Source: PBMCs, mostly from graft donor cells, taken 360 days after TCRalphabeta/CD19-depleted stem cell transplant. These receptors were obtained from a boy in the first two years of life who had a stem cell transplant for acute myeloid leukemia, so the T cells may come from the graft donor.

This chain links TRBV4-3 with TRBJ2-3; D is undetermined. Germline assignment: CDR1 LGHNA and CDR2 YSLEER. This CDR3 spans 15 amino acids. V lost 0 bases to trimming and J lost 2 bases, with 9 bases between them. CDR3 residues: CASSQDSSFTDTQYF. The CDR3 bases are TGCGCCAGCAGCCAAGATTCTTCCTTCACAGATACGCAGTATTTT.

This clonotype showed up many times. The CDR3 DNA is TGTGCCAGCAGTTCGCGACACGCCGGGGAGCTGTTTTTT. Amino acids: CASSSRHAGELFF. The chain links TRBV27 to TRBJ2-2, with no clear D. Looked up from germline, CDR1 is MNHEY and CDR2 is SMNVEV (reference sequence). The CDR3 runs 13 residues. Trimming took 4 bases from V and 6 from J, leaving 9 bases between them.

The chain has TRBV29-1 and TRBJ1-1; D call uncertain. The CDR3 covers 13 residues. The V end lost 5 bases, the J end lost 7 bases, and 17 bases lay between the germline ends. The germline CDR1 and CDR2 sequences are SQVTM and ANQGSEA. CDR3 DNA: TGCAGCGTTTTAGAGGTGGGCAGCCATGAAGCTTTCTTT. It translates to CSVLEVGSHEAFF.

The chain joins TRBV30 to TRBJ2-2; D call uncertain. The CDR3 has 10 residues. Germline CDR1 reads GTSNPN; CDR2 reads SVGIG (reference sequence). V lost 4 bases, J lost 3 bases, and 0 bases lay in between. The chain's CDR3 is CAWNTGELFF. For the CDR3, the DNA is TGTGCCTGGAACACCGGGGAGCTGTTTTTT.

This clonotype was detected ten times or more. The chain joins TRBV29-1 to TRBJ2-2, with D possibly called TRBD1 or TRBD2 (5 bases each). The ends were cut back, 7 bases at V and 0 bases at J, with 12 bases in the middle. This CDR3 has 14 amino acids. The germline V gene encodes CDR1 SQVTM and CDR2 ANQGSEA. The CDR3: CSGSWGTNTGELFF. Written as DNA, the CDR3 is TGCAGCGGTTCATGGGGGACGAACACCGGGGAGCTGTTTTTT.

As for this clonotype: One end of the junction does not line up with germline, which may come from a read error. The genes are TRBV24-1 and TRBJ2-3, with 7 bases fitting TRBD2. The germline V gene has CDR1 KGHDR and CDR2 SFDVKD. CDR3 size: 18 residues. CDR3 sequence (DNA): TGTGCCACCAGTGACCTACCCGGACTAGTTCCCAGCACAGACACGCAGTATTTT. Translating gives CATSDLPGLVPSTDTQYF.

This clonotype was seen ten or more times. This chain joins TRBV24-1 and TRBJ2-7; D is possibly TRBD1 (5 bases). CDR3 length equals 15 residues. Germline V CDR1 and CDR2: KGHDR, SFDVKD. V was shortened by 3 bases and J by 3 bases, with 14 bases between the two germline ends. The CDR3 DNA sequence: TGTGCCACCAGTGATCCAGGAAGGGGAAACTACGAGCAGTACTTC. Translation: CATSDPGRGNYEQYF.

The CDR3: CASSLQSYGYTF. The CDR3 coding sequence is TGTGCCAGCAGTCTACAGAGTTATGGCTACACCTTC. V usage is TRBV12-3 or TRBV12-4 and J usage is TRBJ1-2; no definite D call. The length of the CDR3 is 12 residues. V lost 5 bases and J lost 5, with 9 bases in between.

The chain uses TRBV20-1 and TRBJ1-1, with TRBD1 matching 7 bases. Trimming cost V 4 bases and J 4 bases; bases outside gene matches: 3. CDR3 length: 12 residues. Germline V CDR1 and CDR2: DFQATT, SNEGSKA (reference sequence). The CDR3 region is CSATTGRTEAFF. CDR3 DNA sequence: TGCAGTGCTACGACAGGGCGCACTGAAGCTTTCTTT.

Many counts were recorded for this clonotype. V and J are TRBV28 and TRBJ2-7; D gene uncertain. Germline CDR1 MDHEN, CDR2 SYDVKM. The V end was cut by 2 bases, the J end by 4 bases, with 6 bases between. This CDR3 has 12 residues. Written as DNA, the CDR3 is TGTGCCAGCAGTTTAATGGGATACGAGCAGTACGTC. It specifies CASSLMGYEQYV.

This clonotype was counted at least ten times. This sequence joins TRBV7-9 and TRBJ2-1; 7 positions agree with TRBD2. CDR1 is SEHNR and CDR2 is FQNEAQ in the germline V gene (reference sequence). After removal of 5 bases from V and 9 bases from J, the junction contained 10 bases not matched to a gene. The CDR3 spans 14 residues. In nucleotides, the CDR3 is TGTGCCAGCAGCCTCGTGTCTGGGGAGGGTGAGCAGTTCTTC. The encoded protein is CASSLVSGEGEQFF.

This clonotype was counted at least ten times. The CDR3 spells CSARALLAKNIQYF. In DNA, the CDR3 is TGCAGTGCTAGAGCCTTGCTAGCCAAAAACATTCAGTACTTC. The J gene is TRBJ2-4, the V gene TRBV20-1; D ambiguous. Germline CDR1 and CDR2: DFQATT and SNEGSKA (reference sequence). V gave up 1 base and J gave up 0 bases, with 7 bases separating them. This CDR3 spans 14 amino acids.